This T cell receptor (beta chain) was profiled in a study of preoperative IRX-2 immunotherapy in early breast cancer. Clones were sequenced by immunoSEQ multiplex PCR, and TCRdb holds only the in-frame ones, with some missing. This repertoire shows some 19,000 clones, around four fifths found once; its top ten account for approximately 1.2%. Indicated treatment: preoperative locoregional IRX-2 cytokine immunotherapy. The V segment lost 3 bases and the J segment 4 bases; nucleotides outside the gene matches: 4. CDR3 length equals 14 residues. Germline assignment: CDR1 SGHNT and CDR2 YENEEA. V usage is TRBV11-3 and J usage is TRBJ2-7; 9 bases map to TRBD2. This TCR derives from a human donor with breast cancer. Sequencing used lymph node tissue, obtained after IRX-2 immunotherapy. CDR3 in amino acids: CASSLVSGRYEQYF. Here the CDR3 DNA reads TGTGCCAGCAGCTTGGTAAGCGGGAGGTACGAGCAGTACTTC.